These 32 T cell receptor beta chains were sequenced from one sample in a study of T cell responses to AZD1222 COVID-19 vaccine. The data were produced by immunoSEQ multiplex PCR, yet TCRdb's version contains in-frame clones alone and is incomplete. The sample lists some 100,000 clones; 75% to 90% were seen once. Sample: peripheral blood, taken on day 0 of AZD1222 vaccination. The receptors stem from an adult in good health.

This clone appeared a few times. This chain uses TRBV5-5 with TRBJ1-2; a possible D gene is TRBD1 (5 bases). The CDR3 runs 14 residues. V shed 1 base and J shed 2 bases, with 9 bases lying between them. Germline V gives CDR1 SGHKS, CDR2 YYEKEE (reference sequence). CDR3 protein: CASSLKGPNYGYTF. Here the CDR3 DNA reads TGTGCCAGCAGCTTGAAGGGGCCAAACTATGGCTACACCTTC.

This chain joins TRBV24-1 and TRBJ1-2; D may be TRBD1 (6 bases). The CDR3 sequence is 14 residues long. With 4 bases removed from V and 4 bases from J, the gap between germline ends came to 12 bases. CDR1 and CDR2 from the germline V gene are KGHDR and SFDVKD. This CDR3 is CATSDPTGGYGYTF. CDR3 DNA sequence: TGTGCCACCAGTGACCCGACAGGAGGCTATGGCTACACCTTC.

The chain couples TRBV5-1 to TRBJ2-3; 12 nucleotides agree with TRBD2. The germline V gene has CDR1 SGHRS and CDR2 YFSETQ. V lost 0 bases to trimming and J lost 5 bases; unmatched junction nucleotides: 4. This CDR3 contains 16 residues. The CDR3 sequence is CASSLGTSGNLDTQYF. In DNA form, the CDR3 reads TGCGCCAGCAGCTTGGGGACTAGCGGGAACTTAGATACGCAGTATTTT.

The chain links TRBV12-3 or TRBV12-4 to TRBJ1-1; D is possibly TRBD1 (5 bases). Trimming stripped 7 bases from V and 4 bases from J, with 13 bases between. The CDR3 runs 13 residues. CDR3 nucleotide sequence: TGTGCCAGCACTGTTCAGGGTCCCACTGAAGCTTTCTTT. Residues: CASTVQGPTEAFF.

The chain recombines TRBV5-1 with TRBJ2-1, with D perhaps assigned TRBD1 or TRBD2 (5 bases each). CDR1 is SGHRS and CDR2 is YFSETQ in the germline V gene. CDR3 length: 16 amino acids. Trimming cost V 3 bases and J 5 bases, with 18 bases left between them. The CDR3 nucleotides read TGCGCCAGCAGCTCAGGGCCCCCGCGGGTAGACAATGAGCAGTTCTTC. As protein: CASSSGPPRVDNEQFF.

The chain has TRBV2 and TRBJ2-3; the D is unclear. Germline CDR1 reads SNHLY; CDR2 reads FYNNEI. The V gene lost 4 bases and the J gene lost 3 bases, with 11 bases spanning the gap. This CDR3 has 14 residues. The chain's CDR3 is CASSGFLQTDTQYF. Written as DNA, the CDR3 is TGTGCCAGCAGTGGCTTCTTGCAGACAGATACGCAGTATTTT.

The chain joins TRBV10-3 to TRBJ2-2; possibly TRBD1 or TRBD2 for D (5 bases each). Per the germline V gene, CDR1 is ENHRY and CDR2 is SYGVKD. This CDR3 contains 14 residues. V lost 7 bases, J lost 1 base, and 10 bases lay in between. The chain's CDR3 is CAITPGLNTGELFF. CDR3 nucleotide sequence: TGTGCCATCACCCCGGGGCTGAACACCGGGGAGCTGTTTTTT.

The chain employs TRBV5-1 and TRBJ1-1, with D unresolved. Trimming left V 0 bases short and J 12 bases short, with 9 bases between. This CDR3 has 11 residues. The germline V gene has CDR1 SGHRS and CDR2 YFSETQ. The CDR3 coding sequence is TGCGCCAGCAGCTTGGAGTATATAACTTTCTTT. This gives the protein CASSLEYITFF.

The count of this clone is one. V usage is TRBV4-1 and J usage is TRBJ1-3; D is unresolved. The CDR3 is 14 amino acids. Looked up from germline, CDR1 is MGHRA and CDR2 is YSYEKL. Trimming removed 2 bases from V and 3 bases from J, with 8 bases in between. The CDR3 is CASSQLLGGNTIYF. In DNA, the CDR3 is TGCGCCAGCAGCCAACTGCTGGGTGGAAACACCATATATTTT.

This clone was counted between two and nine times. This chain's CDR3 is CASSKGRDTSNYGYTF. The CDR3 DNA follows: TGTGCCAGCAGCAAAGGTCGGGACACCTCTAACTATGGCTACACCTTC. The J gene is TRBJ1-2, the V gene TRBV21-1; no DNA check was done on the table's D call, TRBD1. TRBV21-1 is termed a pseudogene. The CDR3 covers 16 residues.

The chain employs TRBV6-2 or TRBV6-3 and TRBJ2-5; TRBD1 matches at 7 bases. This CDR3 spans 15 amino acids. V dropped 3 bases and J dropped 4; count of bases not matched to a gene: 8. The germline V gene encodes CDR1 MNHEY and CDR2 SVGEGT. The CDR3 is CASSYPPAGGETQYF. The CDR3 DNA is TGTGCCAGCAGTTATCCCCCTGCAGGGGGAGAGACCCAGTACTTC.

The count of this clone is one. The chain recombines TRBV28 with TRBJ1-4, with D perhaps TRBD1 (5 bases). The germline V gene encodes CDR1 MDHEN and CDR2 SYDVKM. The ends were cut back, 10 bases at V and 7 bases at J, with 19 bases in the middle. This CDR3 has 14 residues. CDR3 coding DNA: TGTGCCATTTCGAGGAGGGACGGCAGTGAAAAACTGTTTTTT. This codes for CAISRRDGSEKLFF.

The CDR3 region has the DNA TGTGCCTGGAGTGTACGGCGGAAGAACACTGAAGCTTTCTTT. Translation gives CAWSVRRKNTEAFF. V usage is TRBV30 and J usage is TRBJ1-1; no firm D call. Germline CDR1 and CDR2: GTSNPN and SVGIG (reference sequence). This CDR3 comprises 14 residues. V lost 0 bases and J lost 1, with 9 bases in between.

V and J are TRBV5-1 and TRBJ2-5; 9 positions agree with TRBD1. Germline V gene sequence: CDR1 SGHRS, CDR2 YFSETQ. CDR3 length: 14 residues. V shed 4 bases, J shed 1 base, and the junction held 2 bases outside the gene matches. CDR3 residues: CASSGGQGQETQYF. The CDR3 bases are TGCGCCAGCAGCGGGGGACAGGGCCAAGAGACCCAGTACTTC.

V gene TRBV5-4 combines with J gene TRBJ2-1; D remains ambiguous. The CDR3 extends over 15 amino acids. The V end was cut by 0 bases, the J end by 2 bases, with 9 bases between. Germline CDR1 SGHNT, CDR2 YYREEE (reference sequence). CDR3 amino acids: CASSLASSAYNEQFF. The CDR3 coding sequence is TGTGCCAGCAGCTTGGCGAGCAGCGCCTACAATGAGCAGTTCTTC.

The gene calls are TRBV6-5 and TRBJ1-2; 9 nucleotides match TRBD1. Germline-derived CDR1 and CDR2 are MNHEY and SVGAGI. The CDR3 is 12 residues long. The V segment lost 6 bases and the J segment 8 bases; nucleotides outside the gene matches: 4. This chain's CDR3 is CASRTGGRGYTF. The CDR3 DNA reads as TGTGCCAGCAGAACAGGGGGCCGCGGCTACACCTTC.

This chain uses TRBV5-1 with TRBJ1-2; D ambiguous. V lost 5 bases to trimming and J lost 3 bases, with 11 bases between them. The CDR3 sequence is 13 residues long. The germline CDR1 and CDR2 sequences are SGHRS and YFSETQ. For the CDR3, the DNA is TGCGCCAGCAGTCTTCAGACGGACTATGGCTACACCTTC. Translation gives CASSLQTDYGYTF.

V is TRBV19 and J is TRBJ1-2, with 7 bases fitting TRBD1. The germline V gene encodes CDR1 LNHDA and CDR2 SQIVND (reference sequence). V trimming: 4 bases; J trimming: 3 bases; junction bases outside the gene matches: 8. The CDR3 is 15 amino acids. DNA for the CDR3: TGTGCCAGTAGTACCCAACTCACAGGGGACTATGGCTACACCTTC. It codes for CASSTQLTGDYGYTF.

V and J are TRBV5-1 and TRBJ2-2; D gene ambiguous. Trimming took 0 bases from V and 5 from J, leaving 11 bases between them. This CDR3 comprises 15 residues. Looked up from germline, CDR1 is SGHRS and CDR2 is YFSETQ. CDR3 residues: CASSLELVGTGELFF. The CDR3 region has the DNA TGCGCCAGCAGCTTGGAGCTAGTGGGGACCGGGGAGCTGTTTTTT.

The chain is built from TRBV30 and TRBJ1-1; 9 bases line up with TRBD1. This CDR3 is built from 15 residues. Germline CDR1 and CDR2: GTSNPN and SVGIG (reference sequence). The V and J ends lost 0 bases and 4 bases, in that order; junction bases with no gene match: 6. The CDR3 coding sequence is TGTGCCTGGAGTGTACTTCGACAGGGGGGCACTGAAGCTTTCTTT. This gives the protein CAWSVLRQGGTEAFF.

The chain couples TRBV7-2 to TRBJ1-5; D is undetermined. This CDR3 spans 13 amino acids. The germline gives CDR1 SGHTA, CDR2 FQGNSA. Trimming left V 8 bases short and J 4 bases short, with 12 bases between. CDR3 DNA: TGTGCCAGCGCTGGCGCCCCAAATCAGCCCCAGCATTTT. This codes for CASAGAPNQPQHF.

This chain connects TRBV2 to TRBJ2-7; tentative D call: TRBD1 (6 bases). Trimming removed 3 bases at V and 3 bases at J, with 21 bases between. CDR1 SNHLY and CDR2 FYNNEI come from the germline V gene. This CDR3 has 17 amino acids. CDR3 nucleotide sequence: TGTGCCAGCAGTGATGGTCAGGCAAGCTCAGGGGTCTACGAGCAGTACTTC. This codes for CASSDGQASSGVYEQYF.

This clone was counted only a few times. The chain joins TRBV21-1 to TRBJ1-2. TRBV21-1 is given as a pseudogene. The CDR3 runs 13 residues. The CDR3 nucleotides read TGTGCCGAGTTTTGGGCGGGGAGGGCTGGCTACACCTTC. This gives the protein CAEFWAGRAGYTF.

There are a few counts of this clone. The rearrangement links TRBV2 to TRBJ2-3, with D hard to call. CDR1 and CDR2 from the germline V gene are SNHLY and FYNNEI. Trimming took 4 bases from V and 6 from J, leaving 14 bases between them. This CDR3 has 14 amino acids. In DNA form, the CDR3 reads TGTGCCAGCAGTGGCTCAAGAGGTCGGGATACGCAGTATTTT. This translates into CASSGSRGRDTQYF.

In DNA form, the CDR3 reads TGTGCCATCAGCCCTTCCCCAGCGGGGGATGAGACCCAGTACTTC. It translates to CAISPSPAGDETQYF. V is TRBV10-3 and J is TRBJ2-5; 8 bases fit TRBD2. J gave up 5 bases and V 6 bases, and 11 bases lay outside the gene matches. The CDR3 is 15 residues long. Germline V CDR1 and CDR2: ENHRY, SYGVKD.

The rearrangement links TRBV19 to TRBJ2-5; perhaps TRBD2 as D (5 bases). Germline V gene sequence: CDR1 LNHDA, CDR2 SQIVND (reference sequence). CDR3 length: 13 amino acids. Trimming left V 3 bases short and J 5 bases short, with 10 bases between. The CDR3 coding sequence is TGTGCCAGTAGTATCGGACGGGGTGAGACCCAGTACTTC. Amino acid sequence: CASSIGRGETQYF.

The V and J genes are TRBV15 and TRBJ1-1, with D possibly being TRBD1 (6 bases). Trimming removed 5 bases from V and 5 bases from J, with 18 bases in between. Germline CDR1 reads LNHNV; CDR2 reads YYDKDF (reference sequence). The CDR3 extends over 15 amino acids. Written as DNA, the CDR3 is TGTGCCACCAGCGGCGGTCGGGGGAGGGGGACTGAAGCTTTCTTT. Protein sequence: CATSGGRGRGTEAFF.

This clone is judged medium-sized. The chain recombines TRBV7-2 with TRBJ1-2; 10 nucleotides agree with TRBD1. The CDR3 contains 15 residues. The germline CDR1 and CDR2 sequences are SGHTA and FQGNSA. Trimming at V came to 5 bases and at J to 8 bases, leaving 11 bases not matched to a gene. CDR3 sequence reads: CASSPIPGTGVGYTF. DNA for the CDR3: TGTGCCAGCAGCCCAATACCGGGGACAGGGGTCGGCTACACCTTC.

The V gene is TRBV6-2 or TRBV6-3, the J gene TRBJ1-5; D uncertain. V was shortened by 5 bases and J by 0 bases, with 14 bases between the two germline ends. CDR1 and CDR2 from the germline V gene are MNHEY and SVGEGT. The CDR3 loop spans 16 amino acids. The CDR3 coding sequence is TGTGCCAGCAGTCAGAGAAACTTTTATAGCAATCAGCCCCAGCATTTT. This codes for CASSQRNFYSNQPQHF.

CDR3 bases: TGTGCCAGCAGTGATCCTAGGGGGAATGGCTACACCTTC. Amino acid sequence: CASSDPRGNGYTF. The chain couples TRBV6-1 to TRBJ1-2; TRBD1 might be the D (6 bases). Per the germline V gene, CDR1 is MNHNS and CDR2 is SASEGT. The V end was cut by 3 bases, the J end by 6 bases, with 11 bases between. This CDR3 has 13 residues.

V is TRBV7-2 and J is TRBJ1-3; the D is unclear. The CDR3 runs 14 residues. Germline CDR1 and CDR2: SGHTA and FQGNSA. V gave up 1 base and J gave up 7 bases, with 11 bases separating them. The CDR3 bases are TGTGCCAGCAGCTTAGACGCGACTCAGAACACCATATATTTT. As protein: CASSLDATQNTIYF.

The rearrangement joins TRBV4-3 to TRBJ2-1, with 10 bases fitting TRBD2. Unmatched junction bases numbered 8, after V lost 0 bases and J lost 9 bases. Per the germline V gene, CDR1 is LGHNA and CDR2 is YSLEER. The CDR3 spans 16 residues. The CDR3 DNA reads TGCGCCAGCAGCCAAGATCTTACTAGCGGGGTCGCTGAGCAGTTCTTC. Amino acids: CASSQDLTSGVAEQFF.